These 21 T cell receptor beta chains originate from one sample sequenced in a study of blood T cell repertoires in COVID-19. Repertoires were generated with immunoSEQ multiplex PCR, while TCRdb's copy carries only in-frame clones and drops some. The sample lists approximately 120,000 clones, over 55% occurring once. Sequenced input: peripheral blood. The receptors originated from a woman in her 70s with acute or convalescent COVID-19.

The J gene is TRBJ2-2, the V gene TRBV10-3; 9 bases fit TRBD2. This CDR3 comprises 13 residues. The V gene end was trimmed by 10 bases and the J gene end by 7 bases; junction bases not matched to a gene: 7. From germline, CDR1 is ENHRY and CDR2 SYGVKD. The CDR3 protein is CATGGRENGELFF. DNA for the CDR3: TGTGCCACGGGCGGGAGGGAAAACGGGGAGCTGTTTTTT.

J is TRBJ2-3 and V is TRBV7-6; maybe TRBD2 (7 bases). Trimming left V 1 base short and J 7 bases short, with 15 bases between. The CDR3 has 15 residues. The germline V gene encodes CDR1 SGHVS and CDR2 FNYEAQ. In DNA, the CDR3 is TGTGCCAGCAGCTTAGTGGAGGGGGGGTCCCATACGCAGTATTTT. It is translated as CASSLVEGGSHTQYF.

By share, this clone counts as medium-sized. This rearrangement joins TRBV20-1 to TRBJ1-2; 9 positions match TRBD1. CDR1 is DFQATT, CDR2 SNEGSKA, per germline (reference sequence). This CDR3 has 11 residues. CDR3 nucleotide sequence: TGCTTCGCCGGGACAGGGACCGGCTACACCTTC. Protein: CFAGTGTGYTF.

The rearrangement uses TRBV5-6 and TRBJ1-6; 7 bases line up with TRBD1. This CDR3 is 14 amino acids long. Per the germline V gene, CDR1 is SGHDT and CDR2 is YYEEEE. Trimming at V came to 4 bases and at J to 6 bases, leaving 4 bases not matched to a gene. The CDR3 here is CASSRDSTNSPLHF. Written as DNA, the CDR3 is TGTGCCAGCAGCCGGGACAGCACTAATTCACCCCTCCACTTT.

V and J are TRBV7-9 and TRBJ2-3; the D gene is possibly TRBD1 (5 bases). V lost 5 bases and J 0 bases, leaving 12 bases between the germline ends. CDR3 length: 15 amino acids. Germline CDR1 SEHNR, CDR2 FQNEAQ (reference sequence). The DNA for the CDR3 is TGTGCCAGCAGCCCGCAGGGATCTAGCACAGATACGCAGTATTTT. Residues: CASSPQGSSTDTQYF.

This clone was seen a few times. The V and J genes are TRBV5-1 and TRBJ2-3; 9 bases line up with TRBD2. The CDR3 runs to 14 residues. V shed 4 bases, J shed 4 bases, and the junction held 4 bases outside the gene matches. CDR1 and CDR2 from the germline V gene are SGHRS and YFSETQ. Written as DNA, the CDR3 is TGCGCCAGCAGCGCGGGGGGGTACTCAGATACGCAGTATTTT. Its translation is CASSAGGYSDTQYF.

A few counts support this clone. V usage is TRBV5-4 and J usage is TRBJ2-6; 13 bases are shared with TRBD2. Trimming at V came to 3 bases and at J to 2 bases, leaving 2 bases not matched to a gene. Germline assignment: CDR1 SGHNT and CDR2 YYREEE (reference sequence). The CDR3 runs to 17 residues. CDR3 amino acids: CASSSGLAGTGANVLTF. DNA for the CDR3: TGTGCCAGCAGCTCGGGACTAGCGGGAACTGGGGCCAACGTCCTGACTTTC.

This clone came up a few times. The rearrangement links TRBV12-3 or TRBV12-4 to TRBJ2-5; D is unclear. V lost 2 bases and J lost 5, with 9 bases in between. This CDR3 region has 13 residues. This CDR3 reads CASSLSRFETQYF. The CDR3 region has the DNA TGTGCCAGCAGTTTATCGCGCTTCGAGACCCAGTACTTC.

The rearrangement links TRBV28 to TRBJ2-5, with 11 bases identical to TRBD2. Trimming removed 5 bases from V and 0 bases from J; junction bases left unmatched: 5. The CDR3 is 16 residues long. CDR1 and CDR2 from the germline V gene are MDHEN and SYDVKM. The DNA for the CDR3 is TGTGCCAGCAGTCCACAACTAGCGGGGGACCAAGAGACCCAGTACTTC. Translated, it gives CASSPQLAGDQETQYF.

V gene TRBV2 combines with J gene TRBJ2-7; D not resolved. This CDR3 is 14 amino acids long. The germline V and J ends were trimmed by 7 bases and 0 bases, with 13 bases remaining between them. Germline V lookup: CDR1 SNHLY, CDR2 FYNNEI. CDR3 in amino acids: CASTRWADSYEQYF. The CDR3 coding sequence is TGTGCCAGCACCAGGTGGGCTGACTCCTACGAGCAGTACTTC.

The chain links TRBV3-1 (or the pseudogene TRBV3-2) to TRBJ2-5, with 7 bases aligning to TRBD2. Per germline, CDR1 LGHDT and CDR2 YNNKEL (reference sequence). The V segment lost 2 bases and the J segment 3 bases; nucleotides outside the gene matches: 9. This CDR3 contains 16 residues. CDR3 coding DNA: TGTGCCAGCAGCCAACTATCGGCGGGAGCGAAAGAGACCCAGTACTTC. It is translated as CASSQLSAGAKETQYF.

The chain has TRBV24-1 and TRBJ2-2; 10 bases are shared with TRBD1. Trimming cost V 5 bases and J 1 base; bases outside gene matches: 3. The CDR3 totals 16 residues. Per germline, CDR1 KGHDR and CDR2 SFDVKD. The CDR3 here is CATSARDRGNTGELFF. In DNA form, the CDR3 reads TGTGCCACCAGTGCCAGGGACAGGGGGAACACCGGGGAGCTGTTTTTT.

V gene TRBV5-6 combines with J gene TRBJ2-5, with 8 positions matching TRBD1. With 5 bases clipped from V and 5 bases from J, the junction kept 5 bases outside the gene matches. Germline lookup yields CDR1 SGHDT and CDR2 YYEEEE. The CDR3 covers 13 residues. CDR3 bases: TGTGCCAGCAGTCAGGGGGCTTCGGAGACCCAGTACTTC. It encodes CASSQGASETQYF.

V usage is TRBV10-3 and J usage is TRBJ2-7, with 10 positions matching TRBD1. The CDR3 spans 14 residues. J was trimmed by 7 bases and V by 1 base; bases with no gene match: 4. Germline assignment: CDR1 ENHRY and CDR2 SYGVKD. CDR3 in amino acids: CAISEWTGGGEQYF. DNA of the CDR3: TGTGCCATCAGTGAGTGGACAGGGGGGGGAGAGCAGTACTTC.

This sequence joins TRBV19 and TRBJ2-1; 11 nucleotides agree with TRBD2. Germline CDR1 LNHDA, CDR2 SQIVND (reference sequence). The CDR3 runs to 13 residues. V lost 4 bases to trimming and J lost 8 bases; unmatched junction nucleotides: 1. The CDR3 sequence is CASSRGLADEQFF. Written as DNA, the CDR3 is TGTGCCAGTAGTAGGGGACTAGCGGATGAGCAGTTCTTC. Combining the CDR3 with reference TRBV19 and TRBJ2-1 gives the whole variable domain DGGITQSPKYLFRKEGQNVTLSCEQNLNHDAMYWYRQDPGQGLRLIYYSQIVNDFQKGDIAEGYSVSREKKESFPLTVTSAQKNPTAFYLCASSRGLADEQFFGPGTRLTVL.

The J gene is TRBJ1-2, the V gene TRBV3-1 (or the pseudogene TRBV3-2); D gene unclear. The CDR3 is 11 residues long. Deletions cut 1 base from V and 8 bases from J, with 5 bases between. Germline V CDR1 and CDR2: LGHDT, YNNKEL (reference sequence). The CDR3 loop reads CASSQGAGYTF. CDR3 in DNA: TGTGCCAGCAGCCAAGGGGCAGGCTACACCTTC.

The rearrangement uses TRBV28 and TRBJ2-2; 12 nucleotides align to TRBD2. Germline CDR1 MDHEN, CDR2 SYDVKM. The J segment lost 5 bases and the V segment lost 3 bases, leaving 4 bases of the junction unmatched. This CDR3 is 16 amino acids long. The CDR3 is CASSFSGLAGTGELFF. The CDR3 coding sequence is TGTGCCAGCAGTTTCTCAGGACTAGCGGGGACCGGGGAGCTGTTTTTT.

This clone turned up a few times. This rearrangement joins TRBV3-1 (or the pseudogene TRBV3-2) to TRBJ1-2; TRBD1 aligns across 11 bases. Germline V gene sequence: CDR1 LGHDT, CDR2 YNNKEL (reference sequence). CDR3 length equals 14 residues. V shed 3 bases and J 6 bases; nucleotides not matched to a gene: 3. The CDR3 here is CASSHGQGAHGYTF. The DNA of the CDR3 is TGTGCCAGCAGCCATGGACAGGGGGCACATGGCTACACCTTC.

The chain employs TRBV4-3 and TRBJ1-4; 8 nucleotides align to TRBD1. J gave up 8 bases and V 4 bases, and 15 bases lay outside the gene matches. The germline CDR1 and CDR2 sequences are LGHNA and YSLEER. The CDR3 length is 17 residues. The CDR3 nucleotides read TGCGCCAGCAGCCCAAATAGCCCAGGGGGCTCGGAGGAAAAACTGTTTTTT. As protein: CASSPNSPGGSEEKLFF.

The J gene is TRBJ2-1, the V gene TRBV28, with TRBD1 identical over 7 bases. V trimming: 6 bases; J trimming: 4 bases; junction bases outside the gene matches: 3. The germline V gene encodes CDR1 MDHEN and CDR2 SYDVKM. The CDR3 is made up of 13 amino acids. CDR3 residues: CASRTGRYNEQFF. CDR3 DNA: TGTGCCAGCAGGACAGGGCGGTACAATGAGCAGTTCTTC.

The genes are TRBV7-2 and TRBJ2-3, with D possibly TRBD1 on 5 matching bases. Germline CDR1 and CDR2: SGHTA and FQGNSA. V was pared by 1 base and J by 4 bases, with 9 bases between. The CDR3 contains 14 residues. The CDR3: CASSLEAGSDTQYF. The DNA for the CDR3 is TGTGCCAGCAGCTTAGAAGCAGGGTCAGATACGCAGTATTTT.